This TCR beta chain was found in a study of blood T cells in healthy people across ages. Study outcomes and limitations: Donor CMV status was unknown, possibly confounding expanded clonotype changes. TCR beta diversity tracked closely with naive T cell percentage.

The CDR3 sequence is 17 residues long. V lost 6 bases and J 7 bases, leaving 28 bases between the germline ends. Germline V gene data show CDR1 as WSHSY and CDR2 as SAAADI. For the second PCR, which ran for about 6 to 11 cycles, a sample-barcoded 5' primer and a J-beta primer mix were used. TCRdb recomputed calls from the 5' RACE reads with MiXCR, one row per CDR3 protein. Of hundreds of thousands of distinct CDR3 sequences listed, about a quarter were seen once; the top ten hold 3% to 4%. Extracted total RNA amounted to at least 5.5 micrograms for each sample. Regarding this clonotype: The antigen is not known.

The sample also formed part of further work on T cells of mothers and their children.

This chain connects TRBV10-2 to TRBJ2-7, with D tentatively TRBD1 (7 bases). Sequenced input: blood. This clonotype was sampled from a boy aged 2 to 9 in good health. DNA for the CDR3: TGCGCCAGCAGGGAGGGGGCCGGGTTCAGCCCCATCTGGGAGCAGTACTTC. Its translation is CASREGAGFSPIWEQYF.